Presented here are 18 T cell receptor beta chains from one specimen sequenced in a study of neurological immune-mediated disorders. TCRdb used MiXCR to reprocess the 5' RACE reads, holding one entry per CDR3 protein. Found here are 93,000 or so distinct CDR3 sequences, 10% to 13% of them singletons; the top ten hold under 3.5%. The time point denotes: longitudinal time-point 3. The specimen sequenced was PBMCs. The receptors here all came from a female donor with HTLV-1-associated myelopathy (HAM/TSP).

The table lists this clonotype with many counts. The chain couples TRBV5-1 to TRBJ2-7, with D unresolved. This CDR3 contains 14 residues. Trimming took off 1 base at V and 0 bases at J, with 8 bases between the two ends. Germline V gene sequence: CDR1 SGHRS, CDR2 YFSETQ. CDR3 sequence reads: CASSLSQVSYEQYF. The CDR3 DNA reads as TGCGCCAGCAGCTTGAGCCAGGTCTCCTACGAGCAGTACTTC.

The chain carries TRBV12-3 or TRBV12-4 and TRBJ1-2, with D uncertain. With 6 bases removed from V and 0 bases from J, the gap between germline ends came to 5 bases. The CDR3 is 12 residues long. CDR3 loop: CASRGTNYGYTF. DNA for the CDR3: TGTGCCAGCAGGGGGACTAACTATGGCTACACCTTC.

The table lists this clonotype with a few counts. The gene calls are TRBV5-1 and TRBJ1-3, with 7 positions matching TRBD1. V shed 4 bases and J 9 bases; nucleotides not matched to a gene: 13. The CDR3 spans 15 residues. Looked up from germline, CDR1 is SGHRS and CDR2 is YFSETQ. CDR3 nucleotide sequence: TGCGCCAGCAGCCCCGGACAGGCGGCGGGCGGCACCATATATTTT. It translates to CASSPGQAAGGTIYF.

This clonotype showed up many times. The rearrangement links TRBV5-1 to TRBJ2-1; 11 bases are shared with TRBD1. Germline-derived CDR1 and CDR2 are SGHRS and YFSETQ. The CDR3 length is 16 residues. The J segment lost 7 bases and the V segment lost 4 bases, leaving 10 bases of the junction unmatched. The CDR3 loop reads CASSLGSGQGANEQFF. CDR3 nucleotide sequence: TGCGCCAGCAGCCTTGGGTCCGGACAGGGGGCGAATGAGCAGTTCTTC.

The chain uses TRBV7-2 and TRBJ1-4; no definite D call. CDR1 is SGHTA, CDR2 FQGNSA, per germline. Between the trimmed V and J ends, which lost 6 bases and 0 bases, there was a span of 8 bases. This CDR3 is 14 amino acids long. Here the CDR3 DNA reads TGTGCCAGCAGGACCGGGGCAACTAATGAAAAACTGTTTTTT. Amino acids: CASRTGATNEKLFF.

This clonotype was counted many times. The rearrangement links TRBV20-1 to TRBJ2-3, with D maybe TRBD1 (6 bases). Trimming took off 6 bases at V and 0 bases at J, with 13 bases between the two ends. Germline values: CDR1 DFQATT, CDR2 SNEGSKA (reference sequence). This CDR3 spans 14 amino acids. The CDR3 DNA reads as TGCAGTGCCCCATGGACAGTCAGCACAGATACGCAGTATTTT. Its translation is CSAPWTVSTDTQYF.

This clonotype was detected many times. This sequence joins TRBV2 and TRBJ2-7; 7 nucleotides agree with TRBD1. CDR1 is SNHLY and CDR2 is FYNNEI in the germline V gene. V lost 7 bases to trimming and J lost 5 bases; unmatched junction nucleotides: 11. The CDR3 consists of 14 residues. CDR3 region: CASTSPHRGNEQYF. In DNA, the CDR3 is TGTGCCAGCACCTCGCCACACAGGGGCAACGAGCAGTACTTC.

Ten or more counts support this clonotype. The chain joins TRBV12-5 to TRBJ2-3; unclear D gene. The CDR3 has 15 amino acids. The V end was cut by 3 bases, the J end by 2 bases, with 12 bases between. Per the germline V gene, CDR1 is LGHNT and CDR2 is FRNRAP. In nucleotides, the CDR3 is TGTGCTAGTGGTTTCAGTTCCCTGCTCACAGATACGCAGTATTTT. This encodes CASGFSSLLTDTQYF.

At least ten counts were recorded for this clonotype. V usage is TRBV24-1 and J usage is TRBJ2-1; 10 positions agree with TRBD2. The germline V gene encodes CDR1 KGHDR and CDR2 SFDVKD. The CDR3 totals 16 residues. With 2 bases clipped from V and 3 bases from J, the junction kept 3 bases outside the gene matches. CDR3 nucleotide sequence: TGTGCCACCAGTGATTCGAGCGGGGGGGTCTACAATGAGCAGTTCTTC. This sequence encodes CATSDSSGGVYNEQFF.

The chain links TRBV20-1 to TRBJ2-7, with D perhaps matching TRBD2 (6 bases). CDR3 size: 14 residues. Trimming stripped 1 base from V and 7 bases from J, with 17 bases between. Per germline, CDR1 DFQATT and CDR2 SNEGSKA (reference sequence). The CDR3 here is CSARAPAGRGEQYF. CDR3 nucleotide sequence: TGCAGTGCTAGAGCCCCAGCGGGCCGGGGAGAGCAGTACTTC.

This clonotype was seen at least ten times. J is TRBJ1-3 and V is TRBV29-1; D is possibly TRBD1 (5 bases). Germline CDR1 reads SQVTM; CDR2 reads ANQGSEA. Between the trimmed V and J ends, which lost 4 bases and 4 bases, there was a span of 14 bases. This CDR3 is built from 14 residues. The CDR3 region is CSVVEGTRGNTIYF. The CDR3 DNA is TGCAGCGTTGTGGAGGGGACGCGAGGAAACACCATATATTTT. Looking up the rest from reference TRBV29-1 and TRBJ1-3 gives the full variable domain: SAVISQKPSRDICQRGTSLTIQCQVDSQVTMMFWYRQQPGQSLTLIATANQGSEATYESGFVIDKFPISRPNLTFSTLTVSNMSPEDSSIYLCSVVEGTRGNTIYFGEGSWLTVV.

This clonotype was recorded many times. V usage is TRBV12-3 or TRBV12-4 and J usage is TRBJ1-6; D is uncertain. The CDR3 has 17 residues. Trimming took off 3 bases at V and 4 bases at J, with 16 bases between the two ends. In DNA, the CDR3 is TGTGCCAGCAGTTTCCGGCATTTTGAGGGTTATAATTCACCCCTCCACTTT. It translates to CASSFRHFEGYNSPLHF.

Turning to this clonotype: One base away lies a much larger clone, so this may be a sequencing read error. The V and J genes are TRBV7-2 and TRBJ2-3; 13 positions match TRBD2. The CDR3 contains 16 residues. Germline V gene lookup returns CDR1 SGHTA and CDR2 FQGNSA. V was pared by 5 bases and J by 5 bases, with 7 bases of the junction left unmatched. In DNA form, the CDR3 reads TGTGCCAGCAGCCTAACTAGCGGGGGGGCCGTAGATACGCAGTATTTT. It codes for CASSLTSGGAVDTQYF.

This clonotype was observed at least ten times. The CDR3 DNA reads TGCAGTGCTAGCGCCGGGGGGGCGTATGAGCAGTTCTTC. This translates into CSASAGGAYEQFF. The J gene is TRBJ2-1, the V gene TRBV20-1; 8 bases agree with TRBD2. Germline CDR1 DFQATT, CDR2 SNEGSKA (reference sequence). This CDR3 contains 13 residues. V dropped 3 bases and J dropped 8; count of bases not matched to a gene: 6.

The rearrangement uses TRBV12-3 or TRBV12-4 and TRBJ1-1; maybe TRBD1 (5 bases). The CDR3 totals 12 residues. Trimming took off 2 bases at V and 8 bases at J, with 9 bases between the two ends. This CDR3 reads CASSLRRGEAFF. CDR3 nucleotide sequence: TGTGCCAGCAGTTTAAGAAGGGGCGAAGCTTTCTTT.

This clonotype showed up many times. The chain is built from TRBV4-2 and TRBJ2-3, with no clear D. The CDR3 has 12 residues. Germline loops: CDR1 LGHNA, CDR2 YNFKEQ. Trimming cost V 5 bases and J 5 bases, with 8 bases left between them. The CDR3 nucleotides read TGTGCCAGCAGCTTAAAGGGAGATACGCAGTATTTT. This encodes CASSLKGDTQYF.

This clonotype appeared many times. This rearrangement joins TRBV29-1 to TRBJ2-5; 7 nucleotides line up with TRBD2. The germline CDR1 and CDR2 sequences are SQVTM and ANQGSEA. This CDR3 region has 13 residues. The V segment lost 7 bases and the J segment 3 bases; nucleotides outside the gene matches: 8. CDR3 DNA: TGCAGCGCGAAGGGACTACCTGAAGAGACCCAGTACTTC. Translated: CSAKGLPEETQYF.

This clonotype showed up many times. The V and J genes are TRBV7-2 and TRBJ2-7; possible D gene TRBD1, 5 bases. V was pared by 5 bases and J by 1 base, with 12 bases between. Germline loops: CDR1 SGHTA, CDR2 FQGNSA. The CDR3 is made up of 14 amino acids. The chain's CDR3 is CASSLMGQSYEQYF. The CDR3 coding sequence is TGTGCCAGCAGCCTTATGGGGCAGTCCTACGAGCAGTACTTC.